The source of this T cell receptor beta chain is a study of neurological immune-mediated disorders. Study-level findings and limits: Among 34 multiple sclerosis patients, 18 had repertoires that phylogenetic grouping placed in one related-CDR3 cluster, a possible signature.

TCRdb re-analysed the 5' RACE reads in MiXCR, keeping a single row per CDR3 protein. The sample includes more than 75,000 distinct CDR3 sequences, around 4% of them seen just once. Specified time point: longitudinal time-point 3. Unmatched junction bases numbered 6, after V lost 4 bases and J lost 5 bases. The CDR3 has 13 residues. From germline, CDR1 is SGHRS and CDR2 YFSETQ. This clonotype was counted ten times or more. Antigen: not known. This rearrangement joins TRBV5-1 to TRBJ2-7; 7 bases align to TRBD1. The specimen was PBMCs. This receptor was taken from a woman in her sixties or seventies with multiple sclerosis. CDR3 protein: CASSQGTVNEQYF. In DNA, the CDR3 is TGCGCCAGCAGCCAGGGGACAGTCAACGAGCAGTACTTC.